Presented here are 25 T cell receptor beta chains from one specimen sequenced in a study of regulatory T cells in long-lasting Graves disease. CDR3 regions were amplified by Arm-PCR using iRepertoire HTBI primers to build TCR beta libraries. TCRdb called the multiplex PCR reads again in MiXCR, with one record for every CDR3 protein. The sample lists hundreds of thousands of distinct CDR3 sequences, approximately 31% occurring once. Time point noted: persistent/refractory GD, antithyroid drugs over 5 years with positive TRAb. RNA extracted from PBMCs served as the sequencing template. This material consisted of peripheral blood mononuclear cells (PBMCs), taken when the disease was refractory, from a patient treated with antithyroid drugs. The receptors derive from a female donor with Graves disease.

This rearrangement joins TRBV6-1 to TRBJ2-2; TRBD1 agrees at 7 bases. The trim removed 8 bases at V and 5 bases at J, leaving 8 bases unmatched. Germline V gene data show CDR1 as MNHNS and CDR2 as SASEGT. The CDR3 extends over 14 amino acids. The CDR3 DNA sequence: TGTGCCAGCGAAGGACAGGAGAAAACCGGGGAGCTGTTTTTT. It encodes CASEGQEKTGELFF.

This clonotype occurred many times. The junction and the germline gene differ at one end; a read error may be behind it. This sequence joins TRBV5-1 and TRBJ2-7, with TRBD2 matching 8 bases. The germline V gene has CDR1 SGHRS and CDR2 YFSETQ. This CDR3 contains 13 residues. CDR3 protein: CASSPGGGYEQYF. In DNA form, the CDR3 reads TGTGCCAGCAGCCCGGGAGGGGGATACGAGCAGTACTTC.

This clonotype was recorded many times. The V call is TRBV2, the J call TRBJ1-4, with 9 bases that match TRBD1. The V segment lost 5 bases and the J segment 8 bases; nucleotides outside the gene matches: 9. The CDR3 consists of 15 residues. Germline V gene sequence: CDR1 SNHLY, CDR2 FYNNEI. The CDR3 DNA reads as TGTGCCAGCAGTCATCGGGACAGGGCCAGGGAAAAACTGTTTTTT. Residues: CASSHRDRAREKLFF.

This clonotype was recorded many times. CDR3 bases: TGCGCCAGCAGCTTACCGTCAGCGGGAGTGTACGAGCAGTACTTC. It is translated as CASSLPSAGVYEQYF. V usage is TRBV5-1 and J usage is TRBJ2-7; the match to TRBD2 covers 8 bases. V trimming: 2 bases; J trimming: 4 bases; junction bases outside the gene matches: 8. This CDR3 region has 15 residues. Per the germline V gene, CDR1 is SGHRS and CDR2 is YFSETQ.

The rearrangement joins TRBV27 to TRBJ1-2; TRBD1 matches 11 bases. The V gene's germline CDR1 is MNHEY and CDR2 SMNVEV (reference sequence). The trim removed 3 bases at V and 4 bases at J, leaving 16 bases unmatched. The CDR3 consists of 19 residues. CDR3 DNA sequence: TGTGCCAGCAGTTTTATCTCTGGGACAGGGGGTTCTTCCCCCTATGGCTACACCTTC. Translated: CASSFISGTGGSSPYGYTF.

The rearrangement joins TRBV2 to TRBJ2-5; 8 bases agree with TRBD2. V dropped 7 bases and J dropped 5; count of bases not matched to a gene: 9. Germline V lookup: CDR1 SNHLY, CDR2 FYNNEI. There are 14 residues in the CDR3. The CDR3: CASNSGGVEETQYF. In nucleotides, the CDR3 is TGTGCCAGCAATTCGGGAGGGGTGGAGGAGACCCAGTACTTC.

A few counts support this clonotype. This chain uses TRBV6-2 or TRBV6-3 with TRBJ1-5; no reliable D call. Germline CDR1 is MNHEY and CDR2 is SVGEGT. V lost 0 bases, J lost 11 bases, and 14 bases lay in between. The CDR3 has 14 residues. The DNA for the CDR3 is TGTGCCAGCAGTTACTCTGGGGTTTTAGTAGCCCAGCATTTT. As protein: CASSYSGVLVAQHF.

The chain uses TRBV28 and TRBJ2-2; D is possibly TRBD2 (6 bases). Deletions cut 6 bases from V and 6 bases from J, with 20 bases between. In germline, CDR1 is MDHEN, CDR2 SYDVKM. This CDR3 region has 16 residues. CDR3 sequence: CASSFAGTVPSGELFF. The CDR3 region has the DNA TGTGCCAGCAGCTTCGCGGGGACCGTCCCTTCCGGGGAGCTGTTTTTT.

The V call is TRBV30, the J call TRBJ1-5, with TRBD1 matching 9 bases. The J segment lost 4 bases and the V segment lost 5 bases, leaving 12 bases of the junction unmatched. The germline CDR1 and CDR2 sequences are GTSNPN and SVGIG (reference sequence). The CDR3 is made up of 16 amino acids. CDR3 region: CAWDPGQGTMNQPQHF. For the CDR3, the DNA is TGTGCCTGGGATCCGGGACAGGGTACAATGAATCAGCCCCAGCATTTT.

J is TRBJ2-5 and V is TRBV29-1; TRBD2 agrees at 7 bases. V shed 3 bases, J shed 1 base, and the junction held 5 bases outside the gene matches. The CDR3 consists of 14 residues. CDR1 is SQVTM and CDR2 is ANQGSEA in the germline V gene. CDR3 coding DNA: TGCAGCGTTGAGCTCAGCGGGGCCCAAGAGACCCAGTACTTC. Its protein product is CSVELSGAQETQYF.

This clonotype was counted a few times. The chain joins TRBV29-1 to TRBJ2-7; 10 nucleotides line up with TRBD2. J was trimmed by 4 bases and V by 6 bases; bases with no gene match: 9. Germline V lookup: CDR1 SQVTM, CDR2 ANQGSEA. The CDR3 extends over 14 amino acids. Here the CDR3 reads CSVQGGSGRYEQYF. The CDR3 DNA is TGCAGCGTCCAAGGGGGTAGCGGGAGGTACGAGCAGTACTTC.

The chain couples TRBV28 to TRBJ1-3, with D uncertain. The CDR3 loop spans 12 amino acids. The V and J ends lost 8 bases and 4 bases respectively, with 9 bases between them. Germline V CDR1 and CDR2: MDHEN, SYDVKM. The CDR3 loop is CASQIPGNTIYF. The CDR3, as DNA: TGTGCCAGCCAAATACCAGGAAACACCATATATTTT.

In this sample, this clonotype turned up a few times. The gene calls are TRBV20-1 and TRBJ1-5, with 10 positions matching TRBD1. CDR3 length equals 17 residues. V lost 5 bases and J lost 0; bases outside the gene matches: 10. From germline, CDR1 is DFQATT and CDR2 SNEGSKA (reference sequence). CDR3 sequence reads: CSASGDRGLNSNQPQHF. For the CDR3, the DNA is TGCAGTGCTTCAGGGGACAGGGGCCTCAATAGCAATCAGCCCCAGCATTTT.

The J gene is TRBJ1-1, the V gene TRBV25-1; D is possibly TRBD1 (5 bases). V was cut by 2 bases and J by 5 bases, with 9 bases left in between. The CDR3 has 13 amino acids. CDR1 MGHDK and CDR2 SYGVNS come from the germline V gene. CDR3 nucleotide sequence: TGTGCCAGCAGTGAACCCGGGGGTACTGAAGCTTTCTTT. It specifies CASSEPGGTEAFF.

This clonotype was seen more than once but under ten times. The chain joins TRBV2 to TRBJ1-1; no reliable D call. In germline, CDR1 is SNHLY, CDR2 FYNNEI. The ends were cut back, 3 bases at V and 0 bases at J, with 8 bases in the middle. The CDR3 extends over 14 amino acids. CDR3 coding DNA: TGTGCCAGCAGTGAGTGGTGGATGAACACTGAAGCTTTCTTT. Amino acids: CASSEWWMNTEAFF.

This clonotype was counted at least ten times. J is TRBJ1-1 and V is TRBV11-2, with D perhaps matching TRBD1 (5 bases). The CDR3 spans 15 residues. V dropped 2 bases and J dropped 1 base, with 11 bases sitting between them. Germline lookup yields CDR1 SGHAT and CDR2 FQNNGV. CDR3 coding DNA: TGTGCCAGCAGCTTACCCGCAGGGAGGAACACTGAAGCTTTCTTT. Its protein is CASSLPAGRNTEAFF.

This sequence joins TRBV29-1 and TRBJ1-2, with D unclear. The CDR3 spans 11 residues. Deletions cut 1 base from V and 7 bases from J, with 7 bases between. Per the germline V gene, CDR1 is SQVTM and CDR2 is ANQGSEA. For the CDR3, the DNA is TGCAGCGTTGAAGGGAGAATTGGCTACACCTTC. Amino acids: CSVEGRIGYTF.

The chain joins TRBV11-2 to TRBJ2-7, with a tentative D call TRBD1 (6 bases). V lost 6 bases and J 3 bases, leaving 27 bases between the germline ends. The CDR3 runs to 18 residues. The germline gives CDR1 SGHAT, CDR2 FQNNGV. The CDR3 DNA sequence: TGTGCCAGCAGTTTTAGCCTCCGAGCTGGTAGGGGACACTACGAGCAGTACTTC. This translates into CASSFSLRAGRGHYEQYF.

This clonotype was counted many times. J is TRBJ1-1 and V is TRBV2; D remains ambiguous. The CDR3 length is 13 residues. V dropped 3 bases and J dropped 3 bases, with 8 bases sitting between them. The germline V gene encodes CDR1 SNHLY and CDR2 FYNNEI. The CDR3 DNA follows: TGTGCCAGCAGTGAGAATATGGACACTGAAGCTTTCTTT. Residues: CASSENMDTEAFF. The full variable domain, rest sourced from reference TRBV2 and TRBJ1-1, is EPEVTQTPSHQVTQMGQEVILRCVPISNHLYFYWYRQILGQKVEFLVSFYNNEISEKSEIFDDQFSVERPDGSNFTLKIRSTKLEDSAMYFCASSENMDTEAFFGQGTRLTVV.

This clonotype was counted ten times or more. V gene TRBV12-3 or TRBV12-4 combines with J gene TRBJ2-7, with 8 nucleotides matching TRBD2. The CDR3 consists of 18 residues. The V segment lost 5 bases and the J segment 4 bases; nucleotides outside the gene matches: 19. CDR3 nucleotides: TGTGCCAGCAGTCTTGGGAGAGGGAGCGGGAGAAGTATTTACGAGCAGTACTTC. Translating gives CASSLGRGSGRSIYEQYF.

The CDR3 reads CAISDNRGITEAFF. CDR3 nucleotide sequence: TGTGCCATCAGTGATAACAGGGGGATCACTGAAGCTTTCTTT. The chain carries TRBV10-3 and TRBJ1-1, with 8 nucleotides matching TRBD1. Losses at the gene ends were 3 bases for V and 4 bases for J; bases not matched to a gene: 4. The germline V gene has CDR1 ENHRY and CDR2 SYGVKD. This CDR3 spans 14 amino acids.

The DNA of the CDR3 is TGCGCCAGCAGCCAAGAGGGATACACCGGGGAGCTGTTTTTT. Translated, it gives CASSQEGYTGELFF. The chain joins TRBV4-1 to TRBJ2-2, with unresolved D. Germline V gene lookup returns CDR1 MGHRA and CDR2 YSYEKL. The CDR3 contains 14 residues. The V end lost 0 bases, the J end lost 3 bases, and 5 bases lay between the germline ends.

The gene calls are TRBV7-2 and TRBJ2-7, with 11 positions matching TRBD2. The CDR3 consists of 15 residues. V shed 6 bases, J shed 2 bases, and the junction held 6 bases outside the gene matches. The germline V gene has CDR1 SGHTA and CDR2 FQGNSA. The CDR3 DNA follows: TGTGCCAGCAGAGTTATAGCGGGAGGGCCCTACGAGCAGTACTTC. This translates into CASRVIAGGPYEQYF. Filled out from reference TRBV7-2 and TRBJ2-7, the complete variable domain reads GAGVSQSPSNKVTEKGKDVELRCDPISGHTALYWYRQSLGQGLEFLIYFQGNSAPDKSGLPSDRFSAERTGGSVSTLTIQRTQQEDSAVYLCASRVIAGGPYEQYFGPGTRLTVT.

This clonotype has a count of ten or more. The CDR3 loop reads CSAPKDGRRGESQYF. The CDR3 DNA sequence: TGCAGTGCGCCGAAGGACGGTCGGCGGGGGGAGTCCCAGTACTTC. V is TRBV20-1 and J is TRBJ2-5; 8 bases fit TRBD2. CDR3 size: 15 residues. The V gene end was trimmed by 6 bases and the J gene end by 9 bases; junction bases not matched to a gene: 18. Per the germline V gene, CDR1 is DFQATT and CDR2 is SNEGSKA (reference sequence).

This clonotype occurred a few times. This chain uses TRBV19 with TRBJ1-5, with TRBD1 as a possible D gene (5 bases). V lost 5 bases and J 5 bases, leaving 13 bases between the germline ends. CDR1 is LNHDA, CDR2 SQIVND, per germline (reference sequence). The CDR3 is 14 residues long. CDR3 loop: CASSRGHDDQPQHF. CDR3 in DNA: TGTGCCAGTAGTCGCGGACATGATGATCAGCCCCAGCATTTT.